This TCR beta chain came from a study of T-cell reconstitution after alpha-beta-depleted transplantation in children. This sample's TCRbeta library carried unique molecular identifier barcodes. MiXCR, applied by TCRdb to the PCR reads, yields one record per CDR3 protein. The table records some 550,000 distinct CDR3 sequences, about 18% of them present only once. V was pared by 5 bases and J by 0 bases, with 8 bases of the junction left unmatched. Germline CDR1 reads DFQATT; CDR2 reads SNEGSKA (reference sequence). CDR3 size: 15 residues. The starting material was PBMCs from the stem cell graft donor, obtained from the stem cell graft. This rearrangement joins TRBV20-1 to TRBJ2-3, with 7 bases fitting TRBD1. This receptor was taken from a human donor who donated a stem cell graft to a child with acute lymphoblastic leukemia. CDR3 residues: CSASSQGDSTDTQYF. CDR3 in DNA: TGCAGTGCTTCTTCTCAGGGGGATAGCACAGATACGCAGTATTTT.